This paragraph reports one T cell receptor beta chain. Its specificity is unknown. CDR3 regions were amplified by Arm-PCR using iRepertoire HTBI primers to build TCR beta libraries. Using its own MiXCR run on the multiplex PCR reads, TCRdb lists one record per CDR3 protein. The sample consists of about 500,000 distinct CDR3 sequences, about a sixth of them appearing once. The data originate from a study of regulatory T cells in long-lasting Graves disease. Study context: Graves' patients, newly diagnosed, had taken antithyroid drugs under 3 months.

Time point of the sample: newly diagnosed GD, antithyroid drugs for less than 3 months. Preparation of the TCR library used RNA extracted from PBMCs. Overall study findings and caveats: Under persistent disease, TRBV28, TRBJ1-2 and TRBJ2-5 were used preferentially.

CDR1 is DFQATT, CDR2 SNEGSKA, per germline (reference sequence). The CDR3 loop spans 15 amino acids. The junction had 7 bases not matched to a gene; V was cut back by 5 bases and J by 0 bases. The same data also contributed to another study, on T cells in Graves' hyperthyroidism and ophthalmopathy. Per that paper: The study used the HTBI primer set for a first-round RT-PCR of the TCR CDR3. A model using 13 V-J features told ophthalmopathy apart from stable hyperthyroidism.

The chain has TRBV20-1 and TRBJ1-2, with 9 bases identical to TRBD1. Sequenced material: peripheral blood mononuclear cells (PBMCs), taken at new diagnosis, from a patient treated with antithyroid drugs. The TCR sequence derives from a man aged 40-50 years with Graves disease. The chain's CDR3 is CSAAGTGTTNYGYTF. The CDR3, as DNA: TGCAGTGCTGCGGGGACAGGGACTACTAACTATGGCTACACCTTC.